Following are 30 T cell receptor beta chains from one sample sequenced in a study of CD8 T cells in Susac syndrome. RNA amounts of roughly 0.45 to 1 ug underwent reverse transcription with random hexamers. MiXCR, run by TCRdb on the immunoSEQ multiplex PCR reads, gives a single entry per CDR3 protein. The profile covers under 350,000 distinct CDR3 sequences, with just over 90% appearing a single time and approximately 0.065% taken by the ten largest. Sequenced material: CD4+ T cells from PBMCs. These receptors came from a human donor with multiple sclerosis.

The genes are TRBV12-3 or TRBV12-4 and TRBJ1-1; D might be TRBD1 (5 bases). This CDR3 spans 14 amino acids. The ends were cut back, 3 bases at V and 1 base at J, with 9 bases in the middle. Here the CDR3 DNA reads TGTGCCAGCAGTTTGGGGCATGGGAACACTGAAGCTTTCTTT. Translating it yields CASSLGHGNTEAFF.

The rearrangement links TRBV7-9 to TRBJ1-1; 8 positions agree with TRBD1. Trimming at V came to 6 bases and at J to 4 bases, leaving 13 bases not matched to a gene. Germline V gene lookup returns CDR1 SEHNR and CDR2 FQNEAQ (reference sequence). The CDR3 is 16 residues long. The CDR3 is CASRFQGARVSTEAFF. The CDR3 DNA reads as TGTGCCAGCAGGTTCCAGGGGGCGAGGGTAAGCACTGAAGCTTTCTTT.

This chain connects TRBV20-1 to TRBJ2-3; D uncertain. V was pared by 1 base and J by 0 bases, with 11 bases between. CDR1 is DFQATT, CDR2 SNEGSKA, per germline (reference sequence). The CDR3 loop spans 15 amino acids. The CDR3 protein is CSARGQVDSTDTQYF. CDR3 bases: TGCAGTGCTAGAGGTCAGGTGGATAGCACAGATACGCAGTATTTT.

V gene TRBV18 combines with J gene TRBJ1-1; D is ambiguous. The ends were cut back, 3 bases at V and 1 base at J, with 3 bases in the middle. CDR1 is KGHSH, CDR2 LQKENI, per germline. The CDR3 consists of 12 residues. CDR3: CASSPENTEAFF. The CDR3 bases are TGTGCCAGCTCACCGGAGAACACTGAAGCTTTCTTT. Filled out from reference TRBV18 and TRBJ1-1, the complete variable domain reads NAGVMQNPRHLVRRRGQEARLRCSPMKGHSHVYWYRQLPEEGLKFMVYLQKENIIDESGMPKERFSAEFPKEGPSILRIQQVVRGDSAAYFCASSPENTEAFFGQGTRLTVV.

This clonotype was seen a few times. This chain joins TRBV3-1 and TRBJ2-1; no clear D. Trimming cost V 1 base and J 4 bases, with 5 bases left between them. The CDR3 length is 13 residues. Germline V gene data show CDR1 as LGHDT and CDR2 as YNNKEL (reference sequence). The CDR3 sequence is CASSQVRYNEQFF. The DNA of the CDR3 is TGTGCCAGCAGCCAAGTGCGGTACAATGAGCAGTTCTTC.

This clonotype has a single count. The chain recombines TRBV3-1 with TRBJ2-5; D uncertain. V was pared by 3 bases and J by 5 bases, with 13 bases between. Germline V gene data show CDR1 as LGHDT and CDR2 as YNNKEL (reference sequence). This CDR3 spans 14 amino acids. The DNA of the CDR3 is TGTGCCAGCAGCCACCGCAGAGGACGGGAGACCCAGTACTTC. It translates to CASSHRRGRETQYF.

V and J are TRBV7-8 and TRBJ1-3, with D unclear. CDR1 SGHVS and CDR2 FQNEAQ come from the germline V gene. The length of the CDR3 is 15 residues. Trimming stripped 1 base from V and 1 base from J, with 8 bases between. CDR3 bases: TGTGCCAGCAGCTTAGTCTTGGGGTCTGGAAACACCATATATTTT. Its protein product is CASSLVLGSGNTIYF.

The CDR3 sequence is CASSQGQSRHGYTF. The CDR3 DNA follows: TGCGCCAGCAGCCAGGGACAGTCTAGACATGGCTACACCTTC. The rearrangement uses TRBV4-1 and TRBJ1-2, with 7 positions matching TRBD1. This CDR3 is built from 14 residues. With V trimmed by 3 bases and J by 6 bases, 7 bases remained unmatched. Germline assignment: CDR1 MGHRA and CDR2 YSYEKL.

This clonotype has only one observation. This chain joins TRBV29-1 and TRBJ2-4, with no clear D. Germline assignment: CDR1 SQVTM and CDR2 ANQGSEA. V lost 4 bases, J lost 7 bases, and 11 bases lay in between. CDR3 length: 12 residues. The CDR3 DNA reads TGCAGCGTTGGGATGGAAGTTAACATTCAGTACTTC. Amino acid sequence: CSVGMEVNIQYF.

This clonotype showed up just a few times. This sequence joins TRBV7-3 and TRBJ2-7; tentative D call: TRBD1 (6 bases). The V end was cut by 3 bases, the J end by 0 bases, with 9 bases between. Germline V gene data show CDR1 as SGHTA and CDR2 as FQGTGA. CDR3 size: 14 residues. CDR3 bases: TGTGCCAGCAGCTTTACAGGGAGCTCCTACGAGCAGTACTTC. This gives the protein CASSFTGSSYEQYF. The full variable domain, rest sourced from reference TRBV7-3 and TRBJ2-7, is GAGVSQTPSNKVTEKGKYVELRCDPISGHTALYWYRQSLGQGPEFLIYFQGTGAADDSGLPNDRFFAVRPEGSVSTLKIQRTERGDSAVYLCASSFTGSSYEQYFGPGTRLTVT.

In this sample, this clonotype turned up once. The CDR3 loop is CASSLTEYQPQHF. In nucleotides, the CDR3 is TGTGCCAGCAGCCTTACAGAGTATCAGCCCCAGCATTTT. The chain has TRBV12-3 or TRBV12-4 and TRBJ1-5; D remains unclear. V was pared by 6 bases and J by 5 bases, with 11 bases between. This CDR3 spans 13 amino acids.

The CDR3 loop reads CASSLGRDSIGEQYF. The CDR3 DNA sequence: TGTGCCAGCAGCTTAGGGCGGGACAGCATAGGGGAGCAGTACTTC. The V call is TRBV11-2, the J call TRBJ2-7; a weak D match, TRBD1 (7 bases). Germline V gives CDR1 SGHAT, CDR2 FQNNGV. The V gene lost 1 base and the J gene lost 7 bases, with 17 bases spanning the gap. This CDR3 comprises 15 residues.

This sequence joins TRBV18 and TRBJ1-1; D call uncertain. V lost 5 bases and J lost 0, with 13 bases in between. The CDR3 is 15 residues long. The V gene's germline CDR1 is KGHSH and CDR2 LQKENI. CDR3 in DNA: TGTGCCAGCTCAGTTGGGCAGGTGATGAACACTGAAGCTTTCTTT. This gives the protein CASSVGQVMNTEAFF.

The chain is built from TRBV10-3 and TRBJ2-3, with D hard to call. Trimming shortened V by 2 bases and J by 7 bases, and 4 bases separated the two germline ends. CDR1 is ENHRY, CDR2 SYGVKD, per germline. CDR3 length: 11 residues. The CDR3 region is CAISELNTQYF. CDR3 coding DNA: TGTGCCATCAGTGAGCTAAATACGCAGTATTTT.

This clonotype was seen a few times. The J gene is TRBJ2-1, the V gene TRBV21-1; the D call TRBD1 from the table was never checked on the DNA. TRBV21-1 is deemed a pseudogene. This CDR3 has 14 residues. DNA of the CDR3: TGTGCCAGCAGTTTGCCAGGGACCTACAATGAGCAGTTCTTC. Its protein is CASSLPGTYNEQFF.

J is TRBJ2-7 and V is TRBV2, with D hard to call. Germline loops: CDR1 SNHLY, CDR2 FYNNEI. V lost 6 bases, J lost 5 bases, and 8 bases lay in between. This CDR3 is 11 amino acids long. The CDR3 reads CASRIVNEQYF. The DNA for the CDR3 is TGTGCCAGCAGAATAGTAAACGAGCAGTACTTC.

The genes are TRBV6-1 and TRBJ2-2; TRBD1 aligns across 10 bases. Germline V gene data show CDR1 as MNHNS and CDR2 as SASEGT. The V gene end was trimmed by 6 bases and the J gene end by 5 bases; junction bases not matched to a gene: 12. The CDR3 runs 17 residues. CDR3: CASRPTGGWFSTGELFF. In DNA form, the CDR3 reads TGTGCCAGCAGGCCGACAGGGGGCTGGTTTTCGACCGGGGAGCTGTTTTTT.

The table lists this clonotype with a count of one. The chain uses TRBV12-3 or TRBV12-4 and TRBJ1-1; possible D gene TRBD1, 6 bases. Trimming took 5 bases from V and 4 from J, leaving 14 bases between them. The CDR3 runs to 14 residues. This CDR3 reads CASSLRGGVTEAFF. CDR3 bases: TGTGCCAGCAGTCTCAGGGGAGGTGTCACTGAAGCTTTCTTT.

Here the CDR3 DNA reads TGTGCCATCAGTGTTAGCGCCGGCACAGATACGCAGTATTTT. The encoded protein is CAISVSAGTDTQYF. The chain joins TRBV10-3 to TRBJ2-3; D is perhaps TRBD2 (5 bases). There are 14 residues in the CDR3. Trimming pared 4 bases from V and 1 base from J, leaving 9 bases between. The germline V gene has CDR1 ENHRY and CDR2 SYGVKD.

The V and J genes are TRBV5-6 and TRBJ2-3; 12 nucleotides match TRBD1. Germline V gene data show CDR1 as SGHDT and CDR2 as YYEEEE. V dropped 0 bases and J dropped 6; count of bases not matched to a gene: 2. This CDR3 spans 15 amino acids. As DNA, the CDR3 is TGTGCCAGCAGCTTGGTAGGGACAGGGGGCGATACGCAGTATTTT. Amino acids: CASSLVGTGGDTQYF.

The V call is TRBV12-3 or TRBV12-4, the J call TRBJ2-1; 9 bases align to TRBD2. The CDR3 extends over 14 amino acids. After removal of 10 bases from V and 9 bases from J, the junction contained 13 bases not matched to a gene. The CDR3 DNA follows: TGTGCCACCTCCCGGACTAGCGCTGGCGGTGAGCAGTTCTTC. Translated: CATSRTSAGGEQFF.

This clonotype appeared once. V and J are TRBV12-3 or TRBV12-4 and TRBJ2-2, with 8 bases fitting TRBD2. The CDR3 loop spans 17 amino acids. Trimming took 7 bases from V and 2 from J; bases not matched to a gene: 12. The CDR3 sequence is CASTSTWTSRNTGELFF. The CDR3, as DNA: TGTGCCAGCACCTCGACGTGGACTAGCCGAAACACCGGGGAGCTGTTTTTT.

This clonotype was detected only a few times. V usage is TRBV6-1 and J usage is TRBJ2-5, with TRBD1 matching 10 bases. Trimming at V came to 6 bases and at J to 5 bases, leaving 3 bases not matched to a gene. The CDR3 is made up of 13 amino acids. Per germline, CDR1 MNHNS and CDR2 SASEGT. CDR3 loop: CASSADRGETQYF. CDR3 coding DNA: TGTGCCAGCAGCGCGGACAGGGGGGAGACCCAGTACTTC.

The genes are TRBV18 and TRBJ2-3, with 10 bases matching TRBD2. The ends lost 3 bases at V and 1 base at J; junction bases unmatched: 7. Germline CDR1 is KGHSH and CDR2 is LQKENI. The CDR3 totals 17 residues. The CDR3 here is CASSPSLAGVGTDTQYF. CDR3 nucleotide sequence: TGTGCCAGCTCACCTTCCCTAGCGGGAGTTGGCACAGATACGCAGTATTTT.

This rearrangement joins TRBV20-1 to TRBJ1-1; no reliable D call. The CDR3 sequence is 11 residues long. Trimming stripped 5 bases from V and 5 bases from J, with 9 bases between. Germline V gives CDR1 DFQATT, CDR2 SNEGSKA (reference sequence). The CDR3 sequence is CSAVSATEAFF. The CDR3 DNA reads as TGCAGTGCTGTGAGCGCAACTGAAGCTTTCTTT.

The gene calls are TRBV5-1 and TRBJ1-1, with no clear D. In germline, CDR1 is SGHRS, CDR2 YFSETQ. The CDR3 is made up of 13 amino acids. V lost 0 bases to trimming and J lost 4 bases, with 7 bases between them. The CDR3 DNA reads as TGCGCCAGCAGCTTGGCCCGCCCCACTGAAGCTTTCTTT. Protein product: CASSLARPTEAFF.

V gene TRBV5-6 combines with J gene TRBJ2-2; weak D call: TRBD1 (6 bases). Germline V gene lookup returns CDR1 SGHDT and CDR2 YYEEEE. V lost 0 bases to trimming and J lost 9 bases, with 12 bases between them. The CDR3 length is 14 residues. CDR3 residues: CASSLGQGFRELFF. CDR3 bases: TGTGCCAGCAGCTTGGGCCAGGGGTTCAGGGAGCTGTTTTTT.

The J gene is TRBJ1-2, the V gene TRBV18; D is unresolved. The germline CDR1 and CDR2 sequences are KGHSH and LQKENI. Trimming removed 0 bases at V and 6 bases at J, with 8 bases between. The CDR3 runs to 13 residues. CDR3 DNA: TGTGCCAGCTCACCACCGGTTCGGGATGGCTACACCTTC. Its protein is CASSPPVRDGYTF.

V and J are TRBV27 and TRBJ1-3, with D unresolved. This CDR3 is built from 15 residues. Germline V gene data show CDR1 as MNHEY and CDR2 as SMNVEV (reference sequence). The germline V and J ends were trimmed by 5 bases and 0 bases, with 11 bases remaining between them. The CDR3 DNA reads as TGTGCCAGCAGTCAGACTGGACTCTCTGGAAACACCATATATTTT. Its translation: CASSQTGLSGNTIYF.

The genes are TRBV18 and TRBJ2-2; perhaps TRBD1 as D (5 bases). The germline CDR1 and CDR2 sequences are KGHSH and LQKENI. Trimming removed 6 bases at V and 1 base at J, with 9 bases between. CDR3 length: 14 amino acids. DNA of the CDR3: TGTGCCAGCTCGCCCGACAGGAACACCGGGGAGCTGTTTTTT. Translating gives CASSPDRNTGELFF.